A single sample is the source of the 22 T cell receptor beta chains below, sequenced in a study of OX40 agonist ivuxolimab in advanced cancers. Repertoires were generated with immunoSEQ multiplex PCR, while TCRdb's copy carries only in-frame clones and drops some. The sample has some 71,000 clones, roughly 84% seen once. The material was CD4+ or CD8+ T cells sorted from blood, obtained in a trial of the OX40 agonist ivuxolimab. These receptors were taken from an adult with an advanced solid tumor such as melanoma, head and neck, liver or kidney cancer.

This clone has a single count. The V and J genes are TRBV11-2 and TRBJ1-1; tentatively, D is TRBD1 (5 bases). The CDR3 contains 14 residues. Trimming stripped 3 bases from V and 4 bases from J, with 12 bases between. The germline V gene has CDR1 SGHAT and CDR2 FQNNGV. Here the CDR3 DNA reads TGTGCCAGCAGCTTCGGAGCAGGGAGCACTGAAGCTTTCTTT. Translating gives CASSFGAGSTEAFF.

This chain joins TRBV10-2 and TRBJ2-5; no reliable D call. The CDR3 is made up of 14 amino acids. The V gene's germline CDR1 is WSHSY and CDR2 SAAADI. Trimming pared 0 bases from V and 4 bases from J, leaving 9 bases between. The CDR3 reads CASSESPLGETQYF. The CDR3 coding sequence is TGCGCCAGCAGTGAGTCGCCACTCGGAGAGACCCAGTACTTC.

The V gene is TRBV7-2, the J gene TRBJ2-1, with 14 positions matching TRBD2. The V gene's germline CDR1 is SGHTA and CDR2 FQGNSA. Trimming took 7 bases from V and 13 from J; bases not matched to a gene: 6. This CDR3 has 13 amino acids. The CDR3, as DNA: TGTGCCAGCACCGGGACTAGCGGGGGTCCCCAGTTCTTC. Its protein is CASTGTSGGPQFF.

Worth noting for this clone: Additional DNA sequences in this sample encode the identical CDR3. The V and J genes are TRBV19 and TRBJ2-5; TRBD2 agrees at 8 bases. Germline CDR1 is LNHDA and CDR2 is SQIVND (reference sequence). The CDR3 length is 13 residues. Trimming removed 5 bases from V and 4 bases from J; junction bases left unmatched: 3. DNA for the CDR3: TGTGCCAGTAGTTGGACTAGCCGAGAGACCCAGTACTTC. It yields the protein CASSWTSRETQYF.

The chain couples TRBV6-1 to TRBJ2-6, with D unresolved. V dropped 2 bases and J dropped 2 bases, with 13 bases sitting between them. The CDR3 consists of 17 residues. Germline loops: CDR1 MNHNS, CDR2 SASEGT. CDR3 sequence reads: CASSERDGLPGANVLTF. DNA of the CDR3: TGTGCCAGCAGTGAAAGGGATGGGCTCCCTGGGGCCAACGTCCTGACTTTC.

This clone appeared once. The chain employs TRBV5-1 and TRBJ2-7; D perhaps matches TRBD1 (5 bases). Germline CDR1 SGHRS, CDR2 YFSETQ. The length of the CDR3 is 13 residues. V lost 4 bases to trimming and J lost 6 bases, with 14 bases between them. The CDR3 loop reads CASSTGAAVEQYF. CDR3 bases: TGCGCCAGCAGCACTGGGGCTGCGGTCGAGCAGTACTTC.

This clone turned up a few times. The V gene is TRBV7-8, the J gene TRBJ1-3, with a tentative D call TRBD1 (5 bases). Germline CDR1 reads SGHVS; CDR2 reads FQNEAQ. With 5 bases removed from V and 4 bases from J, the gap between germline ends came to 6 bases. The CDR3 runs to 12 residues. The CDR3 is CASSPGGNTIYF. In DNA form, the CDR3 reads TGTGCCAGCAGCCCAGGGGGAAACACCATATATTTT.

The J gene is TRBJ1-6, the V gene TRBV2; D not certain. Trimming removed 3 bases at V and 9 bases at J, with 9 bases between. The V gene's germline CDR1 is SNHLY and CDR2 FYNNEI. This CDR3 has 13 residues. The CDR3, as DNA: TGTGCCAGCAGTGATGAGTCAACTTCACCCCTCCACTTT. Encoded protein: CASSDESTSPLHF.

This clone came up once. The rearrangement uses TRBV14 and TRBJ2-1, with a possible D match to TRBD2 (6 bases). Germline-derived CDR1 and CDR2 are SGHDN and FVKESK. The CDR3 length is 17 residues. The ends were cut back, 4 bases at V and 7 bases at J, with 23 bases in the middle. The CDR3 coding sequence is TGTGCCAGCAGCCGAGCGATAATGACAGTACGGGGGAATGAGCAGTTCTTC. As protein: CASSRAIMTVRGNEQFF.

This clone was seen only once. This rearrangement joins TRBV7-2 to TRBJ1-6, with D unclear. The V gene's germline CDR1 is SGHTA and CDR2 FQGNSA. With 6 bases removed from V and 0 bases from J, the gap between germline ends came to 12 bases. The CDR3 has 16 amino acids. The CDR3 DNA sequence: TGTGCCAGCAGTTCCTCCCTGGGCTCCTATAATTCACCCCTCCACTTT. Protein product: CASSSSLGSYNSPLHF. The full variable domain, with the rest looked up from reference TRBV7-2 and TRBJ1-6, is GAGVSQSPSNKVTEKGKDVELRCDPISGHTALYWYRQSLGQGLEFLIYFQGNSAPDKSGLPSDRFSAERTGGSVSTLTIQRTQQEDSAVYLCASSSSLGSYNSPLHFGNGTRLTVT.

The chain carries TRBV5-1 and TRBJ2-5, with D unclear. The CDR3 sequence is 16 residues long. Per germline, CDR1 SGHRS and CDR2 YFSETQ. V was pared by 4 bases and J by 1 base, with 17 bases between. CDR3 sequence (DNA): TGCGCCAGCAGCGAAGGTCAAAAGTTCGGCCAAGAGACCCAGTACTTC. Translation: CASSEGQKFGQETQYF.

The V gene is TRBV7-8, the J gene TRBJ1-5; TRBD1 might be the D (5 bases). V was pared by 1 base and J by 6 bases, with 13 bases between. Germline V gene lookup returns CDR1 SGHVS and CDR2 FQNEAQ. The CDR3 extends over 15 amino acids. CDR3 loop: CASSLDGGNSQPQHF. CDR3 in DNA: TGTGCCAGCAGCTTAGATGGGGGGAACAGTCAGCCCCAGCATTTT.

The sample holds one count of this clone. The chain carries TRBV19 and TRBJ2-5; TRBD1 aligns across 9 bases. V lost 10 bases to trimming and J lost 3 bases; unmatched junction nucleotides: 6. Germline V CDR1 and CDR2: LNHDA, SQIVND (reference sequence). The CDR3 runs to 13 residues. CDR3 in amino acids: CATGTGLEETQYF. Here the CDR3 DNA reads TGTGCCACCGGGACAGGGCTAGAAGAGACCCAGTACTTC.

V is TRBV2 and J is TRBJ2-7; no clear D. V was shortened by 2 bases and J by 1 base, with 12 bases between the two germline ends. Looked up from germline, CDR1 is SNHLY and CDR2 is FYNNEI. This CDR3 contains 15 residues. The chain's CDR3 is CASSELREFSYEQYF. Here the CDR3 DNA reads TGTGCCAGCAGTGAACTAAGGGAATTTTCCTACGAGCAGTACTTC. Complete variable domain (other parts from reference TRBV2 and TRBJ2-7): EPEVTQTPSHQVTQMGQEVILRCVPISNHLYFYWYRQILGQKVEFLVSFYNNEISEKSEIFDDQFSVERPDGSNFTLKIRSTKLEDSAMYFCASSELREFSYEQYFGPGTRLTVT.

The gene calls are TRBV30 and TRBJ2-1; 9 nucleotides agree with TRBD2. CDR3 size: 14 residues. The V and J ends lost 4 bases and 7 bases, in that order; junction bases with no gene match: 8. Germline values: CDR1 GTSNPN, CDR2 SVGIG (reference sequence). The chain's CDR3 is CAWTPGLAPNEQFF. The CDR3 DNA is TGTGCCTGGACCCCGGGACTAGCTCCTAATGAGCAGTTCTTC.

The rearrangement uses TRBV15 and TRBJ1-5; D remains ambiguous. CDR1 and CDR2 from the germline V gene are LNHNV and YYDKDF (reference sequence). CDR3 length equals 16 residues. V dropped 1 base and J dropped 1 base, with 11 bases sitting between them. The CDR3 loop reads CATSRGEGSSNQPQHF. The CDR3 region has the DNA TGTGCCACCAGCAGAGGAGAGGGTTCGAGCAATCAGCCCCAGCATTTT.

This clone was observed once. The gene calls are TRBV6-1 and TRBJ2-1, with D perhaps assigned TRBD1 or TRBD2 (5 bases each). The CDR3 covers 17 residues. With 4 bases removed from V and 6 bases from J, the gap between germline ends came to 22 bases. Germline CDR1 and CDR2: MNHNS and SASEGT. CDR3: CASSALGRGDLSNEQFF. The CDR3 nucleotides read TGTGCCAGCAGTGCACTAGGGAGAGGGGATCTCAGCAATGAGCAGTTCTTC.

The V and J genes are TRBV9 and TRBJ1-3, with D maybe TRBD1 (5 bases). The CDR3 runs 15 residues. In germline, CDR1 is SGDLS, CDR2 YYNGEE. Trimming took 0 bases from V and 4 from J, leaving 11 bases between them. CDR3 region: CASSVAPGFGNTIYF. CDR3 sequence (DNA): TGTGCCAGCAGCGTAGCTCCAGGGTTCGGAAACACCATATATTTT.

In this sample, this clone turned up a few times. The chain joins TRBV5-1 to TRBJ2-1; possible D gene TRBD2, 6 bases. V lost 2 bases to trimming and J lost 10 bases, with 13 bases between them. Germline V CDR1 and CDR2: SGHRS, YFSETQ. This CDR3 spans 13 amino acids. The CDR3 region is CASSLVQGGEQFF. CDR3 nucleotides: TGCGCCAGCAGCTTAGTCCAGGGAGGAGAGCAGTTCTTC.

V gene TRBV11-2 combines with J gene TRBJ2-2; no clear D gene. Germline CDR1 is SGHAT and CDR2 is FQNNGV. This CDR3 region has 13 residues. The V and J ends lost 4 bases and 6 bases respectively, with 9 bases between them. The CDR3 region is CASSSNGPGELFF. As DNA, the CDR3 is TGTGCCAGCAGCTCTAATGGTCCCGGGGAGCTGTTTTTT.

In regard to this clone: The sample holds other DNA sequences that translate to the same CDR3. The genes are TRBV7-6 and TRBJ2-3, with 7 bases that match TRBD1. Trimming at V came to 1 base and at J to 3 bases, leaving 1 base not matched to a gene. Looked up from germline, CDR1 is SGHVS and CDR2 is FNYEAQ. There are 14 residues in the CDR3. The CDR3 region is CASSLDRGTDTQYF. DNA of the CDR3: TGTGCCAGCAGCTTAGACAGGGGTACAGATACGCAGTATTTT.

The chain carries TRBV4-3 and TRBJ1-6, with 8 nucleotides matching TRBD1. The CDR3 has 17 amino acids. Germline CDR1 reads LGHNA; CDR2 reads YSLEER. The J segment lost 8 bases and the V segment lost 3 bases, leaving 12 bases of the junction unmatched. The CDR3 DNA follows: TGCGCCAGCAGCCACATAACCACGGACAGGGAGGATTCACCCCTCCACTTT. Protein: CASSHITTDREDSPLHF.